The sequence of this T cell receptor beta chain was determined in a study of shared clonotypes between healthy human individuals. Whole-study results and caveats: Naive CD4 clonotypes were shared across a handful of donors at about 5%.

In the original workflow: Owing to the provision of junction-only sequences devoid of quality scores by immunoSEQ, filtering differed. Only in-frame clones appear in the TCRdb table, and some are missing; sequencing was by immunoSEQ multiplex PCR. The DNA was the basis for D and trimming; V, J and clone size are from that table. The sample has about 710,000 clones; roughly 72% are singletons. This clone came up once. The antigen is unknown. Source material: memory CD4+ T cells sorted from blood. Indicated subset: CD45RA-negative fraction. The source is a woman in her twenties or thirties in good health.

CDR3 nucleotides: TGTGCCAGCAGCTCCGGGACGCTGGCTTCCTACGAGCAGTACTTC. It yields the protein CASSSGTLASYEQYF. The V gene is TRBV5-5, the J gene TRBJ2-7; D possibly matches TRBD1 or TRBD2 (5 bases each). This CDR3 has 15 amino acids. The germline V gene encodes CDR1 SGHKS and CDR2 YYEKEE (reference sequence). V was cut by 3 bases and J by 1 base, with 14 bases left in between.